Included here is one T cell receptor (beta chain) sequence, with context. These data belong to a study of shared clonotypes between healthy human individuals. CDR3 length equals 16 residues. Per germline, CDR1 MNHNS and CDR2 SASEGT. V shed 4 bases and J 0 bases; nucleotides not matched to a gene: 6. The repertoire was sequenced with immunoSEQ multiplex PCR; TCRdb's copy has only in-frame clones and lacks some. The sample shows 2 million to 2.5 million clones, roughly 93% of them seen only once. This TCR derives from a man between 18 and 29 years old in good health. Some clones in this sample may be carry-over from other donors' samples. The material sequenced was naive CD4+ T cells from PBMCs. Specified subset: CD45RA+ positively selected. V is TRBV6-1 and J is TRBJ2-5; 9 nucleotides match TRBD1. The CDR3 DNA is TGTGCCAGCAGTGGCCGCGACAGGGGGTACCAAGAGACCCAGTACTTC. Translated: CASSGRDRGYQETQYF.